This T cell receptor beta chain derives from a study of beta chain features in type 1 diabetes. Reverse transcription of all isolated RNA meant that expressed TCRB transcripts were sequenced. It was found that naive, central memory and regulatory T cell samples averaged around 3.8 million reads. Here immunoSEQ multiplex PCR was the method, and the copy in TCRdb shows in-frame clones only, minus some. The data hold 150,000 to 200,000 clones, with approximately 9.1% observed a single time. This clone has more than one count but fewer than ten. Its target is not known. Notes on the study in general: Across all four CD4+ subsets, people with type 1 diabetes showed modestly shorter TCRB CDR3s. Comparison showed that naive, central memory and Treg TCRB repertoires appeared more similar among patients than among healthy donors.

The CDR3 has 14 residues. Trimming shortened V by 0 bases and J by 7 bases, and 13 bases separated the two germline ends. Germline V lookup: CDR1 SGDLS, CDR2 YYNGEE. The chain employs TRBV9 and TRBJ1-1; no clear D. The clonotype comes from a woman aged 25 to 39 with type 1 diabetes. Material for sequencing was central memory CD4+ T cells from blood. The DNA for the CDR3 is TGTGCCAGCAGCGTAGGACTGAGTTATAGTGAAGCTTTCTTT. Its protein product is CASSVGLSYSEAFF.